This T cell receptor beta chain appears in the sequencing data of a study of OX40 agonist ivuxolimab in advanced cancers. Turning to the study itself: Participants could have had prior anti-PD-1, anti-PD-L1 or anti-CTLA-4 therapy, and roughly 40% had some. Three patients, one with hepatocellular carcinoma and two with cutaneous melanoma, achieved partial responses. Points from the study as a whole: At 0.1 to 3.0 mg/kg, CD4+ and CD8+ blood T cells expanded clonally by week 6.

Assay used: immunoSEQ multiplex PCR; TCRdb lists only in-frame clones, some missing. The profile shows some 60,000 clones, approximately 90% of them singletons. Losses at the gene ends were 1 base for V and 3 bases for J; bases not matched to a gene: 2. CDR1 SGHRS and CDR2 YFSETQ come from the germline V gene. The CDR3 contains 15 residues. In regard to this clone: Its cognate antigen is unknown.

The sequence was collected from an adult with an advanced solid tumor such as melanoma, head and neck, liver or kidney cancer. This rearrangement joins TRBV5-1 to TRBJ2-2, with 8 bases fitting TRBD2. Here the sequenced sample was CD4+ or CD8+ T cells sorted from blood, taken in a trial of the OX40 agonist ivuxolimab. CDR3 protein: CASSLLLADTGELFF. DNA for the CDR3: TGCGCCAGCAGCTTGTTACTAGCGGACACCGGGGAGCTGTTTTTT.